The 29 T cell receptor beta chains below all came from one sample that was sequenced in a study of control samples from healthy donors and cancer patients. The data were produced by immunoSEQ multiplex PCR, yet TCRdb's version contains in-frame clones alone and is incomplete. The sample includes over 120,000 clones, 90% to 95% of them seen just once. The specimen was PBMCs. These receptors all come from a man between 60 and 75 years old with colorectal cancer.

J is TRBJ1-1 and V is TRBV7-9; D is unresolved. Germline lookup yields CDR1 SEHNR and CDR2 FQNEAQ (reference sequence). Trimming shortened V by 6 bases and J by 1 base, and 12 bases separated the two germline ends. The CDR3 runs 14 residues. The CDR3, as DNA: TGTGCCAGCAGGCTTGGTGGAACGAACACTGAAGCTTTCTTT. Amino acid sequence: CASRLGGTNTEAFF.

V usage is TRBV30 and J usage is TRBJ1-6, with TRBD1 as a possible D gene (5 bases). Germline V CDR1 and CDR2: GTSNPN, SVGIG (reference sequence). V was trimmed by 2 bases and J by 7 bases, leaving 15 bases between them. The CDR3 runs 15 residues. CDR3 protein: CAWSPGRLTNSPLHF. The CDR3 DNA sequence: TGTGCCTGGAGTCCGGGACGGTTGACCAATTCACCCCTCCACTTT.

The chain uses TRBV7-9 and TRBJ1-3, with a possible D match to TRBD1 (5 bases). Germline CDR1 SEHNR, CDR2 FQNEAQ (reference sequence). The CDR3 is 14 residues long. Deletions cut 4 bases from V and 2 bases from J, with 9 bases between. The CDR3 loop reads CASSSEGAGNTIYF. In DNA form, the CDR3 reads TGTGCCAGCAGCTCTGAAGGGGCTGGAAACACCATATATTTT.

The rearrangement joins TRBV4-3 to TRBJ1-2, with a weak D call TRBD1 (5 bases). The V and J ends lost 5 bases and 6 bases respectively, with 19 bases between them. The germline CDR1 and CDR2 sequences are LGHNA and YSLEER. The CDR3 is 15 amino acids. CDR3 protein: CASSGILGTGDGYTF. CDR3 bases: TGCGCCAGCAGCGGAATATTGGGCACAGGAGATGGCTACACCTTC.

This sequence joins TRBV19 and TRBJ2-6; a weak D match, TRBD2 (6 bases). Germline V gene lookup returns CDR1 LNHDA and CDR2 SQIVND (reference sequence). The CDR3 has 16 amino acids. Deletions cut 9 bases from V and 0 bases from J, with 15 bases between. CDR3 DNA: TGTGCCAGCGCCGGGACTCACAGCTCTGGGGCCAACGTCCTGACTTTC. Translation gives CASAGTHSSGANVLTF.

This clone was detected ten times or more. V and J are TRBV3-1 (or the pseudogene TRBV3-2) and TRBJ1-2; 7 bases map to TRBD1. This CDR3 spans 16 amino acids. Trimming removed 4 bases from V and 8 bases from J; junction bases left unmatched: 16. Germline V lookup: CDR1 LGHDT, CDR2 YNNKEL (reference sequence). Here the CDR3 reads CASSPGQILLEGGYTF. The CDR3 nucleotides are TGTGCCAGCAGCCCGGGACAGATTCTCTTAGAGGGCGGCTACACCTTC.

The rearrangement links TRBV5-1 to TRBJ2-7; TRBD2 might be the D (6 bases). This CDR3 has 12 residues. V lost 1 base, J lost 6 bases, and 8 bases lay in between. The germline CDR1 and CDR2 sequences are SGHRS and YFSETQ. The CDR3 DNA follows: TGCGCCAGCAGCTTGAGGGGAGGCGAGCAGTACTTC. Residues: CASSLRGGEQYF.

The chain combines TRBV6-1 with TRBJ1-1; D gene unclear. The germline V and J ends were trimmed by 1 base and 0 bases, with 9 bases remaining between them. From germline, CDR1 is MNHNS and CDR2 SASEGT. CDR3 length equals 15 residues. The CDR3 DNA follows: TGTGCCAGCAGTGAAGTACAAAACATGAACACTGAAGCTTTCTTT. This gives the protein CASSEVQNMNTEAFF.

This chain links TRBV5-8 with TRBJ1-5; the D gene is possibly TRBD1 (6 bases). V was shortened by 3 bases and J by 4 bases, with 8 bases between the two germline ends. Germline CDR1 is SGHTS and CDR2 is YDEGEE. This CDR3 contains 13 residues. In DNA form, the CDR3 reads TGTGCCAGCAGCTACAGGGAAAATCAGCCCCAGCATTTT. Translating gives CASSYRENQPQHF.

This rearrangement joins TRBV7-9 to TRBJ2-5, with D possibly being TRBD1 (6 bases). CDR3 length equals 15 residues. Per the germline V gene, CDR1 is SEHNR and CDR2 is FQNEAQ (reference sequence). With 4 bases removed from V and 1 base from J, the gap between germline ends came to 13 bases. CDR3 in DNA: TGTGCCAGCAGCTCCCGGACAGCCCTCCAAGAGACCCAGTACTTC. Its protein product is CASSSRTALQETQYF.

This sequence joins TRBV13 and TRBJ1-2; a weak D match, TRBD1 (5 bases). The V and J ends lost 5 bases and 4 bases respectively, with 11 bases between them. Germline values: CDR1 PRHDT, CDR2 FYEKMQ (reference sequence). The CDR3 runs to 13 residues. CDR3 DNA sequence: TGTGCCAGCAGCGTCACAGGCGTCTATGGCTACACCTTC. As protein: CASSVTGVYGYTF. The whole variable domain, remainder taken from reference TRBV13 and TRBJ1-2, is AAGVIQSPRHLIKEKRETATLKCYPIPRHDTVYWYQQGPGQDPQFLISFYEKMQSDKGSIPDRFSAQQFSDYHSELNMSSLELGDSALYFCASSVTGVYGYTFGSGTRLTVV.

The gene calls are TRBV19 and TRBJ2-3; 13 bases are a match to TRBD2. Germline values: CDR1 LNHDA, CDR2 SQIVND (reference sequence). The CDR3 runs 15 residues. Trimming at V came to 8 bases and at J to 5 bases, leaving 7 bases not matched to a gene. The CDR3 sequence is CASRRTSGGQDTQYF. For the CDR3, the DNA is TGTGCCAGTCGACGGACTAGCGGGGGCCAAGATACGCAGTATTTT.

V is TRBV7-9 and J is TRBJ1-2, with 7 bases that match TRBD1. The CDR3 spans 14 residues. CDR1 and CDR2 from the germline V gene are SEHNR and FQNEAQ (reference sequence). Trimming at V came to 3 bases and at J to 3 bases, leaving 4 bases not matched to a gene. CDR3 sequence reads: CASSFGDRDYGYTF. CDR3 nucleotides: TGTGCCAGCAGCTTCGGAGACAGGGACTATGGCTACACCTTC.

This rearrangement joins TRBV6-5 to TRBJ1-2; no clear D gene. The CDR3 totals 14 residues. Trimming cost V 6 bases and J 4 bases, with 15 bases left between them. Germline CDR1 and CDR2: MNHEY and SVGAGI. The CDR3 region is CASSPLSESYGYTF. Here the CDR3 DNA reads TGTGCCAGCAGCCCCCTGAGTGAGTCCTATGGCTACACCTTC.

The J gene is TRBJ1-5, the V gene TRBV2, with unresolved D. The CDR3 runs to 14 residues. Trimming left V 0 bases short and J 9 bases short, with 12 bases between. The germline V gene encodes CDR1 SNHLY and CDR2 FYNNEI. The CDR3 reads CASSEAHTQGPQHF. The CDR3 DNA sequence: TGTGCCAGCAGTGAAGCGCACACTCAAGGGCCCCAGCATTTT.

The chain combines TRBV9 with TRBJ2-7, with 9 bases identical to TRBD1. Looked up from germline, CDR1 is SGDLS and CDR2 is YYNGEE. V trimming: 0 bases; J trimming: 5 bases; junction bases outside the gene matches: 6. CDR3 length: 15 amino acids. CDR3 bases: TGTGCCAGCAGCGTAGCAGGACAGGGGAGGGACGAGCAGTACTTC. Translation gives CASSVAGQGRDEQYF.

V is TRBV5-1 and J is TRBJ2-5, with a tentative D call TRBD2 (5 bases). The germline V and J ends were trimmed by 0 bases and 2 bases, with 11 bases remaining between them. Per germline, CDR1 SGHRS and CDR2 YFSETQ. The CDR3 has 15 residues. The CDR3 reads CASSLAGKVQETQYF. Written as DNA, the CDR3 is TGCGCCAGCAGCTTGGCCGGGAAAGTACAAGAGACCCAGTACTTC. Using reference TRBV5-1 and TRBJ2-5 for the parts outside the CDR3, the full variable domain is KAGVTQTPRYLIKTRGQQVTLSCSPISGHRSVSWYQQTPGQGLQFLFEYFSETQRNKGNFPGRFSGRQFSNSRSEMNVSTLELGDSALYLCASSLAGKVQETQYFGPGTRLLVL.

CDR3 DNA sequence: TGTGCCAGCAGTTCCGGACAGGGGGATGGCGGGGAGCTGTTTTTT. This codes for CASSSGQGDGGELFF. The chain carries TRBV6-2 or TRBV6-3 and TRBJ2-2; TRBD1 matches at 10 bases. CDR1 MNHEY and CDR2 SVGEGT come from the germline V gene. The CDR3 has 15 residues. The junction had 6 bases not matched to a gene; V was cut back by 4 bases and J by 7 bases.

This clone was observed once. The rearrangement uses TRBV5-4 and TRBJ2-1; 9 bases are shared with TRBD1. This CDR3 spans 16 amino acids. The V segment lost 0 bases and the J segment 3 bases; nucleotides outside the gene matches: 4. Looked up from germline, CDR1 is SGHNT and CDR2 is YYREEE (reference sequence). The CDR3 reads CASSLGTGANYNEQFF. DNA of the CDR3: TGTGCCAGCAGCTTGGGGACAGGGGCTAACTACAATGAGCAGTTCTTC.

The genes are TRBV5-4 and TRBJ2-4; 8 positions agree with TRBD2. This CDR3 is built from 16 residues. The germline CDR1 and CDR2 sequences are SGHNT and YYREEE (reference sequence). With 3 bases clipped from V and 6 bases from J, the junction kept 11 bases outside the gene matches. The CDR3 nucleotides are TGTGCCAGCAGCTCTGCGGCAGGCAGCGGGGGAAACATTCAGTACTTC. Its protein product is CASSSAAGSGGNIQYF.

This CDR3 is CASSLRQGYEQYF. The CDR3 bases are TGTGCCAGCAGCTTGCGCCAGGGCTACGAGCAGTACTTC. This chain uses TRBV5-8 with TRBJ2-7; D perhaps matches TRBD1 (5 bases). This CDR3 has 13 amino acids. Germline V gene data show CDR1 as SGHTS and CDR2 as YDEGEE. V lost 1 base to trimming and J lost 3 bases, with 8 bases between them.

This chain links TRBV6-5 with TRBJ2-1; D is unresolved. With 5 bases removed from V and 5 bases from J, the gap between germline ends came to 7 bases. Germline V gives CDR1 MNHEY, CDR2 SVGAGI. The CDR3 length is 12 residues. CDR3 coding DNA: TGTGCCAGCAGTAAGAGAAACAATGAGCAGTTCTTC. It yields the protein CASSKRNNEQFF.

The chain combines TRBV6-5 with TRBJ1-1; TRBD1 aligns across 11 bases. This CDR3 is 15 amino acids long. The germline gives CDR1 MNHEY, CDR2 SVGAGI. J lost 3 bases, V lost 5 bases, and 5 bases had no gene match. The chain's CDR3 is CASSQGQGEDTEAFF. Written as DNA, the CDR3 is TGTGCCAGCAGTCAGGGACAGGGGGAGGACACTGAAGCTTTCTTT.

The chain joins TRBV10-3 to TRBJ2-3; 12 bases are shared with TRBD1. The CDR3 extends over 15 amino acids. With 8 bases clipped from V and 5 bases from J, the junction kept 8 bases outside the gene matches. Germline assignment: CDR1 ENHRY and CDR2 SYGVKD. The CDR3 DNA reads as TGTGCCATCCGGGGGGGGACAGGGGGCATAGATACGCAGTATTTT. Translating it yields CAIRGGTGGIDTQYF.

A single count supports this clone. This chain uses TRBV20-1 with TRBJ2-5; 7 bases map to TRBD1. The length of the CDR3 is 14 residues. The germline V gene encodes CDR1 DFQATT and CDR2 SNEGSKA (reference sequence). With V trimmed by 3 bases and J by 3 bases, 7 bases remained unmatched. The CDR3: CSASQGGVKETQYF. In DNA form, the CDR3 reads TGCAGTGCTAGTCAAGGGGGCGTTAAAGAGACCCAGTACTTC.

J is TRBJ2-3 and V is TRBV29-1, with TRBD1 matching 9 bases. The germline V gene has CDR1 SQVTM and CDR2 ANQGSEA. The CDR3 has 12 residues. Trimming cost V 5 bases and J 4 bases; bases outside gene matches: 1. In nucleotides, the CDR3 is TGCAGCGTTCGGACAGGGGCAGATACGCAGTATTTT. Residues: CSVRTGADTQYF.

The CDR3: CASSPPTGPLGTGELFF. As DNA, the CDR3 is TGTGCCAGCAGCCCGCCGACAGGGCCCCTGGGAACCGGGGAGCTGTTTTTT. The J gene is TRBJ2-2, the V gene TRBV7-8; 7 bases fit TRBD1. This CDR3 is 17 amino acids long. Germline values: CDR1 SGHVS, CDR2 FQNEAQ. The V gene end was trimmed by 5 bases and the J gene end by 5 bases; junction bases not matched to a gene: 14.

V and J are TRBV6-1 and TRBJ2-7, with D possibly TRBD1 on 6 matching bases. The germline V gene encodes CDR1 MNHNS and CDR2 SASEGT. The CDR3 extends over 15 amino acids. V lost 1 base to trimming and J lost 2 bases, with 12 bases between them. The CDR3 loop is CASSEGTVAPYEQYF. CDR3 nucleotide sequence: TGTGCCAGCAGTGAAGGGACAGTTGCTCCCTACGAGCAGTACTTC.

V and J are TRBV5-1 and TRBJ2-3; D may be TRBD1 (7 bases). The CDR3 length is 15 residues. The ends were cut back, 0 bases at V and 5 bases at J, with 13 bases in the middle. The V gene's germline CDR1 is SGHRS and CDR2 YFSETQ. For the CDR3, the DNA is TGCGCCAGCAGCTTGGCAGGGGGGCGGGGAGATACGCAGTATTTT. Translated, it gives CASSLAGGRGDTQYF.